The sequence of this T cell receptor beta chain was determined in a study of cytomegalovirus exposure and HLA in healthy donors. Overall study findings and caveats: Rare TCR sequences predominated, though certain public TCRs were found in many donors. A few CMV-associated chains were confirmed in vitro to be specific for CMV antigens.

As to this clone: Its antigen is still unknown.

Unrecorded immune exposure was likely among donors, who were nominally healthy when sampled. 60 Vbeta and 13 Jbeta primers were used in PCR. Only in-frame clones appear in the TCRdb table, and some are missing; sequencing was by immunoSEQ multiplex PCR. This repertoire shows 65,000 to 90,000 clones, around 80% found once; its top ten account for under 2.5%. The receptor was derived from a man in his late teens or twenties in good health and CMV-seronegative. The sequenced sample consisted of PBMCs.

CDR3: CASSLLGAGQPQHF. The CDR3 DNA is TGTGCCAGCAGTTTATTAGGGGCAGGACAGCCCCAGCATTTT. The rearrangement uses TRBV27 and TRBJ1-5; tentative D call: TRBD1 (5 bases). The CDR3 spans 14 residues. Trimming took 1 base from V and 7 from J, leaving 11 bases between them. Germline CDR1 reads MNHEY; CDR2 reads SMNVEV (reference sequence).